The 13 T cell receptor beta chains in this list originate from one sample, sequenced in a study of blood T cells in healthy people across ages. PCR was performed a second time for about 7 to 11 cycles using a sample-barcoded 5' primer and a J-beta primer mix. TCRdb reprocessed the 5' RACE reads with MiXCR, giving one entry per CDR3 protein. The sample includes 1.5 million to 2 million distinct CDR3 sequences, roughly 30% of them seen just once. The sample was blood. The receptors come from a woman in her 30s in good health.

J is TRBJ2-6 and V is TRBV7-2, with 10 bases that match TRBD2. CDR1 is SGHTA, CDR2 FQGNSA, per germline. Trimming cost V 5 bases and J 2 bases; bases outside gene matches: 9. The CDR3 totals 18 residues. The DNA for the CDR3 is TGTGCCAGCAGCCCTCAGCGGGGGGGCATCGCTGGGGCCAACGTCCTGACTTTC. This translates into CASSPQRGGIAGANVLTF.

This clonotype occurred a few times. The chain is built from TRBV20-1 and TRBJ2-7; perhaps TRBD2 as D (6 bases). Trimming cost V 3 bases and J 7 bases, with 22 bases left between them. Germline loops: CDR1 DFQATT, CDR2 SNEGSKA (reference sequence). This CDR3 comprises 15 residues. CDR3 sequence (DNA): TGCAGTGCTAGCTGGGTCGGGACTTCCACCGGAGAGCAGTACTTC. Its protein product is CSASWVGTSTGEQYF.

The chain carries TRBV30 and TRBJ1-2, with a possible D match to TRBD1 (6 bases). Looked up from germline, CDR1 is GTSNPN and CDR2 is SVGIG (reference sequence). This CDR3 is built from 12 residues. V was trimmed by 0 bases and J by 5 bases, leaving 7 bases between them. The CDR3 here is CAWSVQGYGYTF. CDR3 sequence (DNA): TGTGCCTGGAGTGTACAGGGTTATGGCTACACCTTC.

V and J are TRBV4-3 and TRBJ1-1, with unresolved D. The V end was cut by 1 base, the J end by 1 base, with 13 bases between. CDR3 length: 16 residues. Per the germline V gene, CDR1 is LGHNA and CDR2 is YSLEER. CDR3 coding DNA: TGCGCCAGCAGCCAAGGTAAAGGACCGCCGAACACTGAAGCTTTCTTT. It specifies CASSQGKGPPNTEAFF.

The rearrangement uses TRBV20-1 and TRBJ2-5; 8 bases are a match to TRBD2. The CDR3 is 14 residues long. V gave up 2 bases and J gave up 4 bases; unmatched junction bases: 6. The germline V gene encodes CDR1 DFQATT and CDR2 SNEGSKA (reference sequence). The CDR3 here is CSARIAGMVETQYF. The CDR3 nucleotides read TGCAGTGCTAGAATAGCGGGAATGGTAGAGACCCAGTACTTC.

There are many counts of this clonotype. The chain couples TRBV10-3 to TRBJ2-5, with TRBD2 as a possible D gene (6 bases). The CDR3 is 14 amino acids. V shed 6 bases and J shed 5 bases, with 16 bases lying between them. Germline assignment: CDR1 ENHRY and CDR2 SYGVKD. The CDR3 nucleotides read TGTGCCATCAGCCCGGGGGAGGTCGTTGAGACCCAGTACTTC. Protein sequence: CAISPGEVVETQYF.

This clonotype has a handful of counts. The V call is TRBV18, the J call TRBJ2-3, with a possible D match to TRBD2 (6 bases). The CDR3 runs to 16 residues. Germline V gives CDR1 KGHSH, CDR2 LQKENI. V shed 0 bases and J shed 6 bases, with 16 bases lying between them. The CDR3 loop is CASSPPIGEAADTQYF. CDR3 coding DNA: TGTGCCAGCTCACCACCTATAGGGGAGGCGGCGGATACGCAGTATTTT. Based on the CDR3 plus reference TRBV18 and TRBJ2-3, the full variable domain is NAGVMQNPRHLVRRRGQEARLRCSPMKGHSHVYWYRQLPEEGLKFMVYLQKENIIDESGMPKERFSAEFPKEGPSILRIQQVVRGDSAAYFCASSPPIGEAADTQYFGPGTRLTVL.

This chain connects TRBV6-1 to TRBJ2-6; 8 bases fit TRBD1. This CDR3 spans 19 amino acids. V trimming: 6 bases; J trimming: 3 bases; junction bases outside the gene matches: 16. From germline, CDR1 is MNHNS and CDR2 SASEGT. CDR3 sequence reads: CASSAPPGTGVFGANVLTF. The CDR3 coding sequence is TGTGCCAGCAGCGCGCCCCCCGGGACAGGCGTCTTTGGGGCCAACGTCCTGACTTTC.

About this clonotype itself: An end of the junction differs from the germline gene, which may be a read error. The CDR3 region is CASSPQRTGVYNEQFF. Here the CDR3 DNA reads TGTGCCAGCTCACCACAGCGGACAGGGGTTTACAACGAGCAGTTCTTC. The genes are TRBV18 and TRBJ2-1, with 9 positions matching TRBD1. CDR1 KGHSH and CDR2 LQKENI come from the germline V gene. The CDR3 totals 16 residues.

This clonotype was observed at least ten times. The CDR3, as DNA: TGTGCCAGCAGTCCCCGGTTGGGTGAGCAGTTCTTC. Its translation: CASSPRLGEQFF. The chain combines TRBV7-2 with TRBJ2-1; D remains unclear. Germline V lookup: CDR1 SGHTA, CDR2 FQGNSA. This CDR3 contains 12 residues. Between the trimmed V and J ends, which lost 6 bases and 9 bases, there was a span of 12 bases.

Many counts were recorded for this clonotype. The rearrangement uses TRBV10-3 and TRBJ2-7, with no clear D. V gave up 3 bases and J gave up 6 bases, with 12 bases separating them. The CDR3 sequence is 13 residues long. The germline V gene has CDR1 ENHRY and CDR2 SYGVKD. The chain's CDR3 is CAISEQKDAEQYF. The CDR3 region has the DNA TGTGCCATCAGTGAACAGAAAGACGCCGAGCAGTACTTC.

This clonotype was detected a few times. The chain couples TRBV29-1 to TRBJ2-2, with a weak D call TRBD1 (7 bases). The CDR3 runs to 19 residues. Germline lookup yields CDR1 SQVTM and CDR2 ANQGSEA. V was shortened by 3 bases and J by 2 bases, with 25 bases between the two germline ends. In nucleotides, the CDR3 is TGCAGCGTTGAGGAGGGGGCTGAGAGGGTTGGTCGAAACACCGGGGAGCTGTTTTTT. This gives the protein CSVEEGAERVGRNTGELFF.

Ten or more counts support this clonotype. The chain combines TRBV7-9 with TRBJ2-7; no firm D call. Germline CDR1 and CDR2: SEHNR and FQNEAQ (reference sequence). The CDR3 sequence is 14 residues long. V dropped 3 bases and J dropped 5 bases, with 14 bases sitting between them. The CDR3 sequence is CASSLISPSDEQYF. In DNA form, the CDR3 reads TGTGCCAGCAGCTTGATTAGCCCCAGCGACGAGCAGTACTTC.